Each of the 32 T cell receptor beta chains below was sequenced from the same sample in a study of Tregs in tolerant kidney transplant recipients. Only in-frame clones appear in the TCRdb table, and some are missing; sequencing was by immunoSEQ multiplex PCR. Of fewer than 100,000 clones in the sample, approximately 89% were seen once. The input for sequencing was Tregs from blood, taken before the transplant. Receptor source: a human donor who received a combined kidney and bone marrow transplant.

The genes are TRBV30 and TRBJ1-5; D unresolved. The germline V and J ends were trimmed by 0 bases and 2 bases, with 17 bases remaining between them. Germline CDR1 GTSNPN, CDR2 SVGIG (reference sequence). CDR3 size: 17 residues. CDR3 bases: TGTGCCTGGAGTGTACCGAAAACCCGAGCTGGCAATCAGCCCCAGCATTTT. Amino acids: CAWSVPKTRAGNQPQHF.

The gene calls are TRBV28 and TRBJ2-7; 7 positions agree with TRBD1. Germline V CDR1 and CDR2: MDHEN, SYDVKM. The CDR3 covers 15 residues. J gave up 4 bases and V 0 bases, and 6 bases lay outside the gene matches. The CDR3 DNA is TGTGCCAGCAGTTTATGGGGGACAGCCGGGTACGAGCAGTACTTC. Translation: CASSLWGTAGYEQYF.

V and J are TRBV2 and TRBJ1-5; no definite D call. Germline V gene sequence: CDR1 SNHLY, CDR2 FYNNEI. Trimming removed 1 base from V and 4 bases from J, with 5 bases in between. CDR3 length: 13 residues. This CDR3 reads CASSEERNQPQHF. Written as DNA, the CDR3 is TGTGCCAGCAGTGAAGAGAGAAATCAGCCCCAGCATTTT.

The chain has TRBV6-5 and TRBJ2-4; TRBD1 is a possible D gene (5 bases). V lost 7 bases, J lost 8 bases, and 12 bases lay in between. CDR3 length equals 12 residues. Germline V CDR1 and CDR2: MNHEY, SVGAGI. The CDR3 DNA reads as TGTGCCAGCAAGGGCAAAGGGGACATTCAGTACTTC. Translated: CASKGKGDIQYF.

CDR3 nucleotide sequence: TGTGCCAGCAGCCCTAGTAGGACAAGTAATGAAAAACTGTTTTTT. This codes for CASSPSRTSNEKLFF. The J gene is TRBJ1-4, the V gene TRBV7-2; the D gene is possibly TRBD1 (5 bases). Trimming shortened V by 5 bases and J by 4 bases, and 14 bases separated the two germline ends. The CDR3 has 15 residues. CDR1 is SGHTA and CDR2 is FQGNSA in the germline V gene.

V is TRBV6-1 and J is TRBJ2-5; TRBD1 agrees at 7 bases. CDR3 length: 13 amino acids. V gave up 5 bases and J gave up 2 bases; unmatched junction bases: 2. CDR1 and CDR2 from the germline V gene are MNHNS and SASEGT. In DNA form, the CDR3 reads TGTGCCAGCAGTCGGGACAGACAAGAGACCCAGTACTTC. Residues: CASSRDRQETQYF.

The chain combines TRBV20-1 with TRBJ2-1; possibly TRBD1 or TRBD2 for D (5 bases each). The CDR3 is 11 amino acids. The V end lost 5 bases, the J end lost 4 bases, and 6 bases lay between the germline ends. From germline, CDR1 is DFQATT and CDR2 SNEGSKA (reference sequence). CDR3 in DNA: TGCAGTGCTGAGGGGTACAATGAGCAGTTCTTC. It yields the protein CSAEGYNEQFF.

This rearrangement joins TRBV7-2 to TRBJ2-7, with 7 bases matching TRBD1. CDR3 length equals 15 residues. From germline, CDR1 is SGHTA and CDR2 FQGNSA. Trimming took 6 bases from V and 4 from J; bases not matched to a gene: 12. DNA of the CDR3: TGTGCCAGCAGTTTTCCCCCTGGGACAGCTTACGAGCAGTACTTC. This encodes CASSFPPGTAYEQYF.

This chain connects TRBV7-9 to TRBJ2-3, with D hard to call. V gave up 2 bases and J gave up 2 bases, with 8 bases separating them. The CDR3 has 14 residues. CDR1 is SEHNR, CDR2 FQNEAQ, per germline (reference sequence). The CDR3 loop reads CASSLPEITDTQYF. The CDR3 bases are TGTGCCAGCAGCTTACCAGAAATCACAGATACGCAGTATTTT.

V gene TRBV7-2 combines with J gene TRBJ2-7; 7 nucleotides match TRBD1. Trimming at V came to 5 bases and at J to 0 bases, leaving 13 bases not matched to a gene. The germline gives CDR1 SGHTA, CDR2 FQGNSA. CDR3 length: 17 residues. CDR3 in amino acids: CASSIGQVKRSSYEQYF. The CDR3 DNA reads TGTGCCAGCAGCATAGGACAGGTGAAAAGGAGCTCCTACGAGCAGTACTTC.

V gene TRBV5-1 combines with J gene TRBJ2-3; D gene uncertain. The CDR3 sequence is 15 residues long. Trimming removed 4 bases at V and 0 bases at J, with 12 bases between. Germline V gives CDR1 SGHRS, CDR2 YFSETQ. CDR3 sequence (DNA): TGCGCCAGCAGCCGCGATGGAATTAGCACAGATACGCAGTATTTT. Amino acid sequence: CASSRDGISTDTQYF.

This CDR3 is CASSLTGLIEQYF. CDR3 in DNA: TGTGCCAGCAGCTTGACAGGGTTAATCGAGCAGTACTTC. This rearrangement joins TRBV6-5 to TRBJ2-7, with 7 bases lining up with TRBD1. Germline lookup yields CDR1 MNHEY and CDR2 SVGAGI. CDR3 size: 13 residues. J was trimmed by 6 bases and V by 6 bases; bases with no gene match: 8.

This rearrangement joins TRBV4-2 to TRBJ1-2; a weak D match, TRBD1 (6 bases). The CDR3 is 14 amino acids. Per germline, CDR1 LGHNA and CDR2 YNFKEQ. V was clipped by 1 base and J by 7 bases, with 13 bases between them. This chain's CDR3 is CASSQGQGTLGYTF. CDR3 nucleotides: TGTGCCAGCAGCCAAGGGCAGGGGACTCTTGGCTACACCTTC.

The chain carries TRBV11-3 and TRBJ2-3, with 8 bases identical to TRBD2. The CDR3 runs 15 residues. CDR1 is SGHNT and CDR2 is YENEEA in the germline V gene. V lost 2 bases to trimming and J lost 2 bases; unmatched junction nucleotides: 3. The CDR3 nucleotides are TGTGCCAGCAGCTTAACGGGAGGGATCACAGATACGCAGTATTTT. It yields the protein CASSLTGGITDTQYF.

The chain uses TRBV7-2 and TRBJ2-5, with 9 bases matching TRBD1. CDR1 and CDR2 (germline): SGHTA, FQGNSA. The CDR3 is made up of 15 amino acids. J gave up 5 bases and V 1 base, and 5 bases lay outside the gene matches. CDR3 residues: CASSLVQGATETQYF. CDR3 sequence (DNA): TGTGCCAGCAGCTTAGTACAGGGGGCGACGGAGACCCAGTACTTC.

J is TRBJ2-7 and V is TRBV2, with D maybe TRBD2 (6 bases). The CDR3 covers 15 residues. The V end lost 3 bases, the J end lost 4 bases, and 16 bases lay between the germline ends. Germline V gives CDR1 SNHLY, CDR2 FYNNEI. CDR3 in DNA: TGTGCCAGCAGTGAGTGGCGGGAAGGACCGTACGAGCAGTACTTC. Encoded protein: CASSEWREGPYEQYF.

Note on this clone: One end of the junction varies from germline; a read error may be responsible. V gene TRBV4-2 combines with J gene TRBJ2-2; D remains unclear. Looked up from germline, CDR1 is LGHNA and CDR2 is YNFKEQ. The CDR3 contains 18 residues. As DNA, the CDR3 is TGTGCCAGCGGCCAAGATTTGAGCATCTACACGAACACCGGGGAGCTGTTTTTT. Residues: CASGQDLSIYTNTGELFF.

The J gene is TRBJ2-3, the V gene TRBV6-6; no firm D call. The V end was cut by 8 bases, the J end by 3 bases, with 15 bases between. CDR3 length equals 14 residues. Germline V gives CDR1 MNHNY, CDR2 SVGAGI (reference sequence). The CDR3 is CASRDVGMTDTQYF. The CDR3 nucleotides are TGTGCCAGCCGAGACGTGGGGATGACAGATACGCAGTATTTT.

V usage is TRBV6-6 and J usage is TRBJ2-1, with a weak D call TRBD2 (6 bases). V lost 7 bases to trimming and J lost 6 bases, with 13 bases between them. The germline V gene encodes CDR1 MNHNY and CDR2 SVGAGI (reference sequence). The length of the CDR3 is 13 residues. The CDR3 spells CASTLRLVNEQFF. As DNA, the CDR3 is TGTGCCAGCACCCTCCGACTAGTCAATGAGCAGTTCTTC.

This sequence joins TRBV30 and TRBJ1-6; possible D gene TRBD1, 5 bases. The V gene's germline CDR1 is GTSNPN and CDR2 SVGIG (reference sequence). The CDR3 consists of 12 residues. Deletions cut 2 bases from V and 10 bases from J, with 9 bases between. The CDR3 spells CAWSTGPSPLHF. DNA for the CDR3: TGTGCCTGGAGTACAGGACCGTCACCCCTCCACTTT.

The chain combines TRBV11-2 with TRBJ2-1; tentatively, D is TRBD2 (7 bases). CDR3 length: 15 residues. Trimming took 5 bases from V and 9 from J, leaving 20 bases between them. Germline CDR1 is SGHAT and CDR2 is FQNNGV. The CDR3 region is CASSALRGRAAEQFF. DNA of the CDR3: TGTGCCAGCAGCGCCCTTAGGGGGAGGGCCGCTGAGCAGTTCTTC.

V gene TRBV28 combines with J gene TRBJ2-7, with TRBD2 matching over 8 bases. After removal of 7 bases from V and 4 bases from J, the junction contained 9 bases not matched to a gene. Germline CDR1 MDHEN, CDR2 SYDVKM. There are 14 residues in the CDR3. The CDR3 sequence: CASKGGRTLYEQYF. The CDR3 DNA sequence: TGTGCCAGCAAGGGCGGGAGGACCTTATACGAGCAGTACTTC.

In nucleotides, the CDR3 is TGTGCCAGCAGTTTAGGTGTACTAGCGGGAGCTAGCACAGATACGCAGTATTTT. The encoded protein is CASSLGVLAGASTDTQYF. V and J are TRBV28 and TRBJ2-3; 11 nucleotides align to TRBD2. CDR1 is MDHEN, CDR2 SYDVKM, per germline. V was pared by 2 bases and J by 0 bases, with 7 bases of the junction left unmatched. The CDR3 consists of 18 residues.

The rearrangement uses TRBV10-3 and TRBJ2-7, with a weak D call TRBD2 (5 bases). Trimming removed 4 bases at V and 3 bases at J, with 13 bases between. The V gene's germline CDR1 is ENHRY and CDR2 SYGVKD. The CDR3 is 14 amino acids. Here the CDR3 DNA reads TGTGCCATCAGTGCGTCCCTCGGAGGCTACGAGCAGTACTTC. This sequence encodes CAISASLGGYEQYF.

The chain links TRBV7-9 to TRBJ2-5; TRBD2 matches at 13 bases. Per the germline V gene, CDR1 is SEHNR and CDR2 is FQNEAQ (reference sequence). CDR3 length: 14 residues. The CDR3 reads CAGVTSGRKETQYF. DNA of the CDR3: TGTGCTGGGGTGACTAGCGGGAGGAAGGAGACCCAGTACTTC.

V is TRBV28 and J is TRBJ1-4; no clear D. Trimming left V 7 bases short and J 5 bases short, with 11 bases between. The CDR3 runs 13 residues. Germline V gives CDR1 MDHEN, CDR2 SYDVKM. The CDR3 nucleotides read TGTGCCAGCACCCCCGGCAACAATGAAAAACTGTTTTTT. Encoded protein: CASTPGNNEKLFF.

This chain links TRBV15 with TRBJ2-6; D not resolved. This CDR3 is 17 amino acids long. Germline values: CDR1 LNHNV, CDR2 YYDKDF (reference sequence). Trimming took off 5 bases at V and 0 bases at J, with 14 bases between the two ends. The CDR3 reads CATSPPSSSSGANVLTF. CDR3 bases: TGTGCCACCAGCCCCCCCTCTTCGAGCTCTGGGGCCAACGTCCTGACTTTC.

The chain is built from TRBV28 and TRBJ1-3, with TRBD1 identical over 7 bases. CDR3 length: 16 amino acids. Trimming at V came to 3 bases and at J to 0 bases, leaving 5 bases not matched to a gene. The germline CDR1 and CDR2 sequences are MDHEN and SYDVKM. The CDR3 here is CASSLFTGDSGNTIYF. CDR3 in DNA: TGTGCCAGCAGTTTGTTTACAGGGGACTCTGGAAACACCATATATTTT.

The chain recombines TRBV2 with TRBJ2-5, with TRBD1 matching 7 bases. After removal of 8 bases from V and 1 base from J, the junction contained 7 bases not matched to a gene. Germline CDR1 is SNHLY and CDR2 is FYNNEI. The CDR3 covers 14 residues. As DNA, the CDR3 is TGTGCCAGCGAACAGGGGCTCACCCAAGAGACCCAGTACTTC. Translation gives CASEQGLTQETQYF. Full variable domain (missing parts from reference TRBV2 and TRBJ2-5): EPEVTQTPSHQVTQMGQEVILRCVPISNHLYFYWYRQILGQKVEFLVSFYNNEISEKSEIFDDQFSVERPDGSNFTLKIRSTKLEDSAMYFCASEQGLTQETQYFGPGTRLLVL.

The chain recombines TRBV2 with TRBJ1-2, with D tentatively TRBD1 (5 bases). Per germline, CDR1 SNHLY and CDR2 FYNNEI. The germline V and J ends were trimmed by 5 bases and 4 bases, with 11 bases remaining between them. The CDR3 has 13 amino acids. In nucleotides, the CDR3 is TGTGCCAGCAGTAGGGACGAGGCCTATGGCTACACCTTC. Translation: CASSRDEAYGYTF.

The J gene is TRBJ2-3, the V gene TRBV12-5; D may be TRBD2 (6 bases). Per germline, CDR1 LGHNT and CDR2 FRNRAP. This CDR3 comprises 16 residues. Trimming cost V 7 bases and J 0 bases, with 17 bases left between them. The CDR3: CASASGVVSSTDTQYF. Written as DNA, the CDR3 is TGTGCTAGTGCTTCGGGGGTAGTCTCTAGCACAGATACGCAGTATTTT.

The chain combines TRBV5-8 with TRBJ1-1; 7 nucleotides align to TRBD1. Trimming at V came to 1 base and at J to 12 bases, leaving 12 bases not matched to a gene. This CDR3 region has 14 residues. Per the germline V gene, CDR1 is SGHTS and CDR2 is YDEGEE. DNA for the CDR3: TGTGCCAGCAGCTTGCCGACAGGGAGGATTCAAACTTTCTTT. It encodes CASSLPTGRIQTFF.